A single sample gave rise to the 12 T cell receptor beta chains below, sequenced in a study of shared clonotypes between healthy human individuals. Using immunoSEQ multiplex PCR, the repertoire was profiled, and TCRdb retains in-frame clones only, with some absent. The repertoire has roughly 2,300,000 clones, around 93% of them found once; the top ten carry 0.3% to 0.45%. Source material: naive CD4+ T cells from PBMCs. Subset noted: CD45RA+ positively selected. These receptors were obtained from a man younger than 35 in good health. Some clones in this sample may be carry-over from other donors' samples.

The rearrangement uses TRBV5-1 and TRBJ2-5; D may match TRBD1 or TRBD2 (5 bases each). There are 16 residues in the CDR3. V was cut by 0 bases and J by 5 bases, with 17 bases left in between. Per germline, CDR1 SGHRS and CDR2 YFSETQ. As DNA, the CDR3 is TGCGCCAGCAGCTTGGGGACACCCAGTGGCGGGGAGACCCAGTACTTC. Translation: CASSLGTPSGGETQYF.

The J gene is TRBJ2-1, the V gene TRBV7-2; a weak D match, TRBD2 (5 bases). Germline CDR1 is SGHTA and CDR2 is FQGNSA. CDR3 length equals 15 residues. V lost 5 bases and J lost 3, with 14 bases in between. The CDR3 sequence: CASSPQPGYYNEQFF. DNA for the CDR3: TGTGCCAGCAGCCCGCAGCCGGGGTACTACAATGAGCAGTTCTTC.

V gene TRBV6-5 combines with J gene TRBJ1-1; no reliable D call. CDR3 size: 14 residues. CDR1 MNHEY and CDR2 SVGAGI come from the germline V gene. V was clipped by 5 bases and J by 0 bases, with 10 bases between them. The DNA of the CDR3 is TGTGCCAGCAGTCGGACGCCTATGAACACTGAAGCTTTCTTT. As protein: CASSRTPMNTEAFF.

The J gene is TRBJ2-3, the V gene TRBV9; 8 bases are a match to TRBD2. Germline CDR1 reads SGDLS; CDR2 reads YYNGEE. The CDR3 has 16 amino acids. The junction had 11 bases not matched to a gene; V was cut back by 2 bases and J by 6 bases. The DNA of the CDR3 is TGTGCCAGCAGCGTTTCCGGGACTAGTGGGGCTGATACGCAGTATTTT. Translating it yields CASSVSGTSGADTQYF.

This clone was detected once. The chain links TRBV7-9 to TRBJ2-3, with D tentatively TRBD2 (5 bases). V lost 6 bases and J 1 base, leaving 14 bases between the germline ends. CDR1 SEHNR and CDR2 FQNEAQ come from the germline V gene (reference sequence). The CDR3 runs to 15 residues. The CDR3 bases are TGTGCCAGCAGGGGGTCCGGCGGGCGCACAGATACGCAGTATTTT. Protein: CASRGSGGRTDTQYF.

V and J are TRBV28 and TRBJ2-5; 9 bases are a match to TRBD1. The CDR3 is 15 amino acids. CDR1 and CDR2 (germline): MDHEN, SYDVKM. V lost 2 bases and J lost 5; bases outside the gene matches: 6. The CDR3 DNA is TGTGCCAGCAGTTTAAGGACAGGGGTTGGCGAGACCCAGTACTTC. It codes for CASSLRTGVGETQYF. The whole variable domain, remainder taken from reference TRBV28 and TRBJ2-5, is DVKVTQSSRYLVKRTGEKVFLECVQDMDHENMFWYRQDPGLGLRLIYFSYDVKMKEKGDIPEGYSVSREKKERFSLILESASTNQTSMYLCASSLRTGVGETQYFGPGTRLLVL.

Comment on this clone: The identical CDR3 is also encoded by other nucleotide sequences in the sample. The V gene is TRBV9, the J gene TRBJ1-2, with 7 bases that match TRBD1. The CDR3 spans 14 residues. Germline trimming cut 5 bases from V and 0 bases from J; bases unmatched to any gene: 4. Germline CDR1 is SGDLS and CDR2 is YYNGEE. CDR3 in amino acids: CASSPTGSNYGYTF. In DNA, the CDR3 is TGTGCCAGCAGTCCGACAGGGTCTAACTATGGCTACACCTTC.

This rearrangement joins TRBV4-1 to TRBJ1-6; D is unresolved. The CDR3 has 15 residues. The V end lost 1 base, the J end lost 7 bases, and 11 bases lay between the germline ends. Per the germline V gene, CDR1 is MGHRA and CDR2 is YSYEKL. Written as DNA, the CDR3 is TGCGCCAGCAGCCAAGGTCGACGAGGAAATTCACCCCTCCACTTT. This translates into CASSQGRRGNSPLHF.

This clone has just one count. The rearrangement uses TRBV19 and TRBJ1-1; 7 bases agree with TRBD1. After removal of 10 bases from V and 5 bases from J, the junction contained 4 bases not matched to a gene. Looked up from germline, CDR1 is LNHDA and CDR2 is SQIVND (reference sequence). The CDR3 sequence is 11 residues long. The CDR3 coding sequence is TGTGCCACTGACAGGGAAACTGAAGCTTTCTTT. Its protein is CATDRETEAFF.

The chain is built from TRBV5-1 and TRBJ2-7; 10 bases map to TRBD1. The CDR3 runs 18 residues. Germline values: CDR1 SGHRS, CDR2 YFSETQ. Germline trimming cut 8 bases from V and 1 base from J; bases unmatched to any gene: 18. The chain's CDR3 is CARPRDRGRGRISYEQYF. In nucleotides, the CDR3 is TGCGCCAGGCCCCGGGACAGGGGCCGAGGGCGGATTTCCTACGAGCAGTACTTC.

V is TRBV7-2 and J is TRBJ1-2; a possible D gene is TRBD1 (5 bases). V was trimmed by 5 bases and J by 8 bases, leaving 15 bases between them. Germline CDR1 reads SGHTA; CDR2 reads FQGNSA. CDR3 length: 13 residues. Here the CDR3 reads CASSPDTPGGYTF. In DNA form, the CDR3 reads TGTGCCAGCAGCCCGGACACCCCAGGAGGCTACACCTTC.

V and J are TRBV19 and TRBJ1-1, with D tentatively TRBD1 (6 bases). Per the germline V gene, CDR1 is LNHDA and CDR2 is SQIVND (reference sequence). The CDR3 is 14 residues long. With 8 bases removed from V and 2 bases from J, the gap between germline ends came to 15 bases. CDR3 bases: TGTGCCAGTTTAGACCCAGGGGACAACACTGAAGCTTTCTTT. Translated, it gives CASLDPGDNTEAFF. The full variable domain, its missing parts supplied by reference TRBV19 and TRBJ1-1, is DGGITQSPKYLFRKEGQNVTLSCEQNLNHDAMYWYRQDPGQGLRLIYYSQIVNDFQKGDIAEGYSVSREKKESFPLTVTSAQKNPTAFYLCASLDPGDNTEAFFGQGTRLTVV.